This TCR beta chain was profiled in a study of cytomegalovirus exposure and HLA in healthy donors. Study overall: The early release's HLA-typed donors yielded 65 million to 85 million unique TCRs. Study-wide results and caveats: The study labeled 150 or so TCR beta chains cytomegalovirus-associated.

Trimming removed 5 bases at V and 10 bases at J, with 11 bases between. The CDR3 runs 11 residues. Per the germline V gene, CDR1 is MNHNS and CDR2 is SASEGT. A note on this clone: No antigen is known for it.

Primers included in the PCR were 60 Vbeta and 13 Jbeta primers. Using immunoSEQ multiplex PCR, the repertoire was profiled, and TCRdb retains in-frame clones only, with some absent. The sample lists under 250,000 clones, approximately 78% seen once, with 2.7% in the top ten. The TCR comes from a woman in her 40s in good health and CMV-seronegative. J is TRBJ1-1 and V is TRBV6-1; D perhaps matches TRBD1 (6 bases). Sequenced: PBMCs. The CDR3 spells CASSPGQRAFF. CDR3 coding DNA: TGTGCCAGCAGTCCGGGACAAAGAGCTTTCTTT.